The 16 T cell receptor beta chains given below trace back to one sample, sequenced in a study of blood T cell repertoires in COVID-19. Sequencing used immunoSEQ multiplex PCR; TCRdb keeps in-frame clones, though not all of them. Of about 29,000 clones listed, 80% to 90% are singletons. Sequencing was carried out using peripheral blood. The receptors were gathered from a human donor with active COVID-19. The donor label of this sample is uncertain.

The V and J genes are TRBV5-4 and TRBJ2-2; 9 bases agree with TRBD1. J lost 3 bases, V lost 0 bases, and 12 bases had no gene match. Germline V gene data show CDR1 as SGHNT and CDR2 as YYREEE (reference sequence). The CDR3 consists of 19 residues. Here the CDR3 reads CASSLGSRDRVRDTGELFF. CDR3 nucleotide sequence: TGTGCCAGCAGCTTGGGGTCCCGGGACAGGGTTCGGGACACCGGGGAGCTGTTTTTT.

The rearrangement links TRBV13 to TRBJ1-6; 12 nucleotides agree with TRBD1. V trimming: 4 bases; J trimming: 9 bases; junction bases outside the gene matches: 13. CDR3 size: 18 residues. The germline V gene encodes CDR1 PRHDT and CDR2 FYEKMQ (reference sequence). The CDR3 protein is CASSSTGTGGVFSSPLHF. Here the CDR3 DNA reads TGTGCCAGCAGCTCCACCGGGACAGGGGGCGTCTTTAGTTCACCCCTCCACTTT. Supplemented by reference TRBV13 and TRBJ1-6, the full variable domain reads AAGVIQSPRHLIKEKRETATLKCYPIPRHDTVYWYQQGPGQDPQFLISFYEKMQSDKGSIPDRFSAQQFSDYHSELNMSSLELGDSALYFCASSSTGTGGVFSSPLHFGNGTRLTVT.

The chain uses TRBV9 and TRBJ1-1; D remains unclear. V was trimmed by 4 bases and J by 0 bases, leaving 13 bases between them. The CDR3 is made up of 15 amino acids. Germline CDR1 and CDR2: SGDLS and YYNGEE. CDR3 nucleotide sequence: TGTGCCAGCAGCACCGATCAGGTTTTGAACACTGAAGCTTTCTTT. Residues: CASSTDQVLNTEAFF.

The chain has TRBV6-5 and TRBJ2-1; 7 bases align to TRBD1. This CDR3 spans 13 amino acids. CDR1 and CDR2 (germline): MNHEY, SVGAGI. V lost 9 bases and J lost 6; bases outside the gene matches: 8. As DNA, the CDR3 is TGTGCCAGTCAGGGGGTAATGCGCAATGAGCAGTTCTTC. Its translation is CASQGVMRNEQFF.

This clone has a single count. V usage is TRBV3-1 (or the pseudogene TRBV3-2) and J usage is TRBJ2-7; possible D gene TRBD1, 6 bases. CDR1 and CDR2 (germline): LGHDT, YNNKEL (reference sequence). Trimming removed 7 bases from V and 2 bases from J, with 15 bases in between. The CDR3 sequence is 14 residues long. CDR3 DNA sequence: TGTGCCAGCACCCTTGGGACATTTGCCTACGAGCAGTACTTC. Its protein product is CASTLGTFAYEQYF.

The chain combines TRBV4-2 with TRBJ2-7, with a tentative D call TRBD2 (7 bases). Germline CDR1 LGHNA, CDR2 YNFKEQ. This CDR3 has 13 residues. V lost 0 bases, J lost 5 bases, and 8 bases lay in between. CDR3 sequence: CASSQEGGDEQYF. The CDR3, as DNA: TGTGCCAGCAGCCAAGAAGGGGGGGACGAGCAGTACTTC.

The chain couples TRBV4-3 to TRBJ2-7, with D possibly matching TRBD2 (6 bases). The germline CDR1 and CDR2 sequences are LGHNA and YSLEER. The length of the CDR3 is 16 residues. Trimming removed 1 base from V and 2 bases from J, with 15 bases in between. CDR3 amino acids: CASSQGRLTGAYEQYF. CDR3 DNA sequence: TGCGCCAGCAGCCAAGGCCGGCTTACGGGAGCCTACGAGCAGTACTTC.

V and J are TRBV7-9 and TRBJ2-7; 7 positions match TRBD1. The junction had 10 bases not matched to a gene; V was cut back by 5 bases and J by 0 bases. CDR3 size: 16 residues. Germline lookup yields CDR1 SEHNR and CDR2 FQNEAQ (reference sequence). The CDR3 spells CASSPRGGHPSYEQYF. As DNA, the CDR3 is TGTGCCAGCAGCCCCCGAGGGGGCCATCCCTCCTACGAGCAGTACTTC.

V gene TRBV3-1 (or the pseudogene TRBV3-2) combines with J gene TRBJ2-7; D gene unclear. The CDR3 runs 14 residues. Germline-derived CDR1 and CDR2 are LGHDT and YNNKEL (reference sequence). Trimming took off 1 base at V and 1 base at J, with 8 bases between the two ends. The CDR3 is CASSQGSSSYEQYF. CDR3 sequence (DNA): TGTGCCAGCAGCCAAGGTAGCAGTTCCTACGAGCAGTACTTC.

The rearrangement joins TRBV28 to TRBJ1-1; 8 bases are shared with TRBD1. With V trimmed by 3 bases and J by 6 bases, 9 bases remained unmatched. Germline V gives CDR1 MDHEN, CDR2 SYDVKM. The length of the CDR3 is 15 residues. The CDR3 sequence: CASSFPIGTGPEAFF. The CDR3 nucleotides read TGTGCCAGCAGTTTCCCCATCGGGACAGGACCTGAAGCTTTCTTT. The whole variable domain, remainder taken from reference TRBV28 and TRBJ1-1, is DVKVTQSSRYLVKRTGEKVFLECVQDMDHENMFWYRQDPGLGLRLIYFSYDVKMKEKGDIPEGYSVSREKKERFSLILESASTNQTSMYLCASSFPIGTGPEAFFGQGTRLTVV.

This clone was counted a single time. The chain recombines TRBV4-2 with TRBJ2-5, with TRBD2 identical over 7 bases. The CDR3 sequence is 14 residues long. The J segment lost 4 bases and the V segment lost 0 bases, leaving 2 bases of the junction unmatched. Germline V gene lookup returns CDR1 LGHNA and CDR2 YNFKEQ. The CDR3 loop reads CASSQDTGGETQYF. Written as DNA, the CDR3 is TGTGCCAGCAGCCAAGATACGGGGGGAGAGACCCAGTACTTC.

The chain recombines TRBV7-3 with TRBJ2-3; D unresolved. Per germline, CDR1 SGHTA and CDR2 FQGTGA. The CDR3 is made up of 13 amino acids. Between the trimmed V and J ends, which lost 3 bases and 2 bases, there was a span of 6 bases. DNA of the CDR3: TGTGCCAGCAGCTTTGCGTACACAGATACGCAGTATTTT. As protein: CASSFAYTDTQYF.

The rearrangement links TRBV19 to TRBJ2-7, with D perhaps TRBD2 (5 bases). Germline V gives CDR1 LNHDA, CDR2 SQIVND (reference sequence). This CDR3 is 13 amino acids long. V was trimmed by 1 base and J by 5 bases, leaving 9 bases between them. The CDR3 protein is CASSIVTGNEQYF. The DNA of the CDR3 is TGTGCCAGTAGTATAGTGACCGGGAACGAGCAGTACTTC.

CDR3 in DNA: TGTGCCAGCAGCCCTAGGGGGGCTGTAGCGGGAGGGTACGAGCAGTACTTC. Its translation is CASSPRGAVAGGYEQYF. V gene TRBV7-8 combines with J gene TRBJ2-7; TRBD2 aligns across 11 bases. Germline CDR1 reads SGHVS; CDR2 reads FQNEAQ. This CDR3 comprises 17 residues. V lost 5 bases, J lost 4 bases, and 13 bases stayed unmatched.

This clone was detected a few times. The V gene is TRBV11-2, the J gene TRBJ2-7; TRBD2 aligns across 12 bases. The CDR3 consists of 16 residues. With 4 bases clipped from V and 7 bases from J, the junction kept 11 bases outside the gene matches. CDR1 and CDR2 from the germline V gene are SGHAT and FQNNGV. The CDR3 sequence is CASSSLTSGSYTEQYF. The CDR3 DNA reads as TGTGCCAGCAGCTCCCTGACTAGCGGGAGTTACACGGAGCAGTACTTC.

This clone has a single count. This rearrangement joins TRBV5-6 to TRBJ1-2; D perhaps matches TRBD1 (5 bases). Germline V gene lookup returns CDR1 SGHDT and CDR2 YYEEEE. Trimming shortened V by 0 bases and J by 0 bases, and 9 bases separated the two germline ends. The CDR3 is 15 amino acids. The CDR3: CASSLAAGTNYGYTF. The CDR3 DNA reads TGTGCCAGCAGCTTGGCCGCAGGGACTAACTATGGCTACACCTTC.